These T cell receptor beta chains were read from a single sample in a study of cytomegalovirus exposure and HLA in healthy donors. The assay was immunoSEQ multiplex PCR, and TCRdb's table has in-frame clones only and misses some. The table includes about 86,000 clones, about 92% detected once. Sequences were obtained from PBMCs. Source of these receptors: a man aged 18 to 30 in good health and CMV-seronegative. Each CDR3 is given with its conserved first and last residue. D genes are given only for firm matches. Some rows have no size entry. The others give once, few or many, or a class for an expanded clone.

.	TRBV9	.	TRBJ2-5	15	CASSVGGQSQETQYF	TGTGCCAGCAGCGTAGGAGGGCAGTCACAAGAGACCCAGTACTTC
.	TRBV13	.	TRBJ1-1	14	CASTLGGGNTEAFF	TGTGCCAGCACCCTGGGCGGAGGGAACACTGAAGCTTTCTTT
.	TRBV9	TRBD1	TRBJ1-1	16	CASSGYRGQRNTEAFF	TGTGCCAGCAGCGGTTACAGGGGGCAAAGGAACACTGAAGCTTTCTTT
.	TRBV7-2	TRBD2	TRBJ2-5	14	CASSRKRGAETQYF	TGTGCCAGCAGCCGCAAGCGGGGGGCTGAGACCCAGTACTTC
.	TRBV13	TRBD1	TRBJ1-3	17	CASSLSDRVFFGNTIYF	TGTGCCAGCAGCTTATCGGACAGGGTGTTCTTTGGAAACACCATATATTTT
.	TRBV13	.	TRBJ1-1	16	CASSSKGGGRGTEAFF	TGTGCCAGCAGCTCCAAAGGGGGGGGCCGGGGGACTGAAGCTTTCTTT
.	TRBV30	.	TRBJ1-4	13	CAWSGSYNEKLFF	TGTGCCTGGAGTGGGAGTTATAATGAAAAACTGTTTTTT
.	TRBV7-2	.	TRBJ1-1	15	CASSLDSTGGTEAFF	TGTGCCAGCAGCTTAGACTCTACGGGGGGCACTGAAGCTTTCTTT
.	TRBV6-5	TRBD1	TRBJ1-4	15	CASSPGQIIGGKLFF	TGTGCCAGCAGCCCGGGACAGATAATCGGTGGAAAACTGTTTTTT
.	TRBV6-4	.	TRBJ1-2	13	CASSAQGNYGYTF	TGTGCCAGCAGTGCCCAGGGAAACTATGGCTACACCTTC
.	TRBV7-9	TRBD2	TRBJ2-1	17	CASSGTSGRSSYNEQFF	TGTGCCAGCAGCGGGACTAGCGGGAGGAGCTCCTACAATGAGCAGTTCTTC
.	TRBV5-1	TRBD2	TRBJ2-3	14	CASSLQRGIDTQYF	TGCGCCAGCAGCTTACAGCGGGGAATCGATACGCAGTATTTT
.	TRBV30	TRBD1	TRBJ1-2	15	CAWSQGDRDNYGYTF	TGTGCCTGGAGCCAGGGAGACAGGGACAACTATGGCTACACCTTC
.	TRBV7-9	.	TRBJ2-7	13	CASSQNTNYEQYF	TGTGCCAGCAGCCAAAACACGAACTACGAGCAGTACTTC
.	TRBV19	TRBD1	TRBJ1-1	13	CASTLGQGADAFF	TGTGCCAGTACCCTCGGACAGGGTGCAGATGCTTTCTTT
once	TRBV7-3	.	TRBJ1-2	16	CASSLSPRGTDYGYTF	TGTGCCAGCAGCTTAAGTCCGAGGGGGACGGATTATGGCTACACCTTC
.	TRBV7-8	TRBD2	TRBJ2-3	16	CASSTLLAGATDTQYF	TGTGCCAGCAGCACTCTACTAGCGGGAGCAACAGATACGCAGTATTTT
.	TRBV7-2	.	TRBJ1-2	12	CASSTGIGGYTF	TGTGCCAGCAGCACAGGGATAGGCGGCTACACCTTC
.	TRBV10-3	.	TRBJ2-1	14	CAGGGGTSYNEQFF	TGTGCCGGTGGGGGTGGGACATCCTACAATGAGCAGTTCTTC
.	TRBV5-1	TRBD2	TRBJ2-3	15	CASSLGRTSKDTQYF	TGCGCCAGCAGCTTGGGTCGGACTAGCAAGGATACGCAGTATTTT
.	TRBV27	.	TRBJ2-7	17	CASSFWRREARVYEQYF	TGTGCCAGCAGTTTCTGGCGGAGGGAAGCCAGGGTATACGAGCAGTACTTC
.	TRBV5-1	TRBD2	TRBJ2-3	16	CASSWTSGRYTDTQYF	TGCGCCAGCAGCTGGACTAGCGGGAGGTACACAGATACGCAGTATTTT
.	TRBV5-1	.	TRBJ2-7	13	CASSLASVYEQYF	TGCGCCAGCAGCTTGGCATCGGTCTACGAGCAGTACTTC
.	TRBV4-2	.	TRBJ2-1	16	CASSQESSIYSGEQFF	TGTGCCAGCAGCCAAGAATCTAGCATTTATTCCGGTGAGCAGTTCTTC
.	TRBV18	TRBD1	TRBJ1-5	15	CASSPGQGVSQPQHF	TGTGCCAGCTCACCGGGACAGGGGGTGAGTCAGCCCCAGCATTTT
.	TRBV4-1	TRBD1	TRBJ1-1	15	CASRPGQGTNTEAFF	TGCGCCAGCAGACCCGGACAGGGGACGAACACTGAAGCTTTCTTT
.	TRBV27	TRBD2	TRBJ2-6	18	CASSNVAGVVSGANVLTF	TGTGCCAGCAGTAACGTAGCGGGGGTGGTCTCAGGGGCCAACGTCCTGACTTTC
.	TRBV6-6	.	TRBJ1-2	13	CASTKQANYGYTF	TGTGCCAGCACCAAACAGGCTAACTATGGCTACACCTTC
.	TRBV27	TRBD1	TRBJ2-2	15	CASSRQGALTGELFF	TGTGCCAGCAGTCGACAGGGGGCATTAACCGGGGAGCTGTTTTTT
.	TRBV27	.	TRBJ1-4	17	CASRKVGTEATNEKLFF	TGTGCCAGCAGAAAAGTGGGGACTGAGGCAACTAATGAAAAACTGTTTTTT
.	TRBV9	.	TRBJ1-2	17	CASSVWGVDTGNYGYTF	TGTGCCAGCAGCGTTTGGGGGGTGGATACGGGGAACTATGGCTACACCTTC
once	TRBV11-2	TRBD1	TRBJ2-7	12	CASSWDRYEQYF	TGTGCCAGCAGCTGGGACAGGTACGAGCAGTACTTC
.	TRBV30	.	TRBJ1-3	13	CAWSRSSGNTIYF	TGTGCCTGGAGTCGGAGCTCTGGAAACACCATATATTTT
few	TRBV29-1	.	TRBJ1-5	14	CSVSVSGGQQPQHF	TGCAGCGTATCGGTCTCGGGGGGCCAACAGCCCCAGCATTTT
.	TRBV7-6	.	TRBJ1-3	16	CASSLSVGGSGNTIYF	TGTGCCAGCAGCTTATCGGTGGGAGGGAGCGGAAACACCATATATTTT
once	TRBV27	TRBD1	TRBJ2-7	13	CASSAGTAYEQYF	TGTGCCAGCAGTGCCGGGACAGCCTACGAGCAGTACTTC